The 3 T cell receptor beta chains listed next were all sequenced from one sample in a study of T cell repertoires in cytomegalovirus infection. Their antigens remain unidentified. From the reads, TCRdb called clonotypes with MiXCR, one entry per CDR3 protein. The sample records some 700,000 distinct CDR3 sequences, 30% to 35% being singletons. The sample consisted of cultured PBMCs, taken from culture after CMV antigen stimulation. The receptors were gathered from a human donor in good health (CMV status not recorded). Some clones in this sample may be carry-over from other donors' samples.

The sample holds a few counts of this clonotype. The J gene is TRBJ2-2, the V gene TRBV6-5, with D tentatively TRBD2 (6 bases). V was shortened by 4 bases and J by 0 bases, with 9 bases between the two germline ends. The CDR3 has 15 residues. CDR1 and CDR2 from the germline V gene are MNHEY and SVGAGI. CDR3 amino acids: CASSWDSPNTGELFF. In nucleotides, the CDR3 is TGTGCCAGCAGTTGGGACTCCCCGAACACCGGGGAGCTGTTTTTT.

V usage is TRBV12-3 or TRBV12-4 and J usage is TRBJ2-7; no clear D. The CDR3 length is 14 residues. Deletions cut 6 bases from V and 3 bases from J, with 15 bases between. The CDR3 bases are TGTGCCAGCAGGTCGGGTAGCTCGGTCTACGAGCAGTACTTC. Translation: CASRSGSSVYEQYF.

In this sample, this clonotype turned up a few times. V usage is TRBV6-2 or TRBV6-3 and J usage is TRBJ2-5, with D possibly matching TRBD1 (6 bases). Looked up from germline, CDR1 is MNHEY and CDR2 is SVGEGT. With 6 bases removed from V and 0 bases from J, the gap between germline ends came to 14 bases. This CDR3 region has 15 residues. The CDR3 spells CASRARQAYQETQYF. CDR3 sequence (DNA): TGTGCCAGCAGGGCCCGACAGGCGTACCAAGAGACCCAGTACTTC.